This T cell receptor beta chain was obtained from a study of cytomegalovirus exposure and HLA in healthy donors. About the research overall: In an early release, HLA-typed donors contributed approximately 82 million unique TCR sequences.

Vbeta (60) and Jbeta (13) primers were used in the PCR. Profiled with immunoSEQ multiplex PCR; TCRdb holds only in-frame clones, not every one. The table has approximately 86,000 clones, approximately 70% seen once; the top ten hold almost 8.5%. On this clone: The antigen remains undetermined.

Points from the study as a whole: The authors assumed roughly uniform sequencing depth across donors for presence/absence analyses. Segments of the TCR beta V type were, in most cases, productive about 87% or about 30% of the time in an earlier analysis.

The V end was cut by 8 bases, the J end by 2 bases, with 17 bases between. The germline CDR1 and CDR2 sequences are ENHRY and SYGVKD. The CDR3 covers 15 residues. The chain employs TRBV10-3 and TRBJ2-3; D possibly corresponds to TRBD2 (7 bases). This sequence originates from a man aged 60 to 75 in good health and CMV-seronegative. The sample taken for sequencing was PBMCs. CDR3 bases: TGTGCCATCGGGTGGGCGGGGGCCTCCACAGATACGCAGTATTTT. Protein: CAIGWAGASTDTQYF.